The rows below give T cell receptor beta chains drawn from one sample of a study of T-cell reconstitution after alpha-beta-depleted transplantation in children. A single record per CDR3 protein comes from TCRdb applying MiXCR to the PCR reads. The sample records hundreds of thousands of distinct CDR3 sequences, roughly 17% being singletons. The sample in question was PBMCs, mostly from graft donor cells, obtained 360 days after TCRalphabeta/CD19-depleted stem cell transplant. Receptor source: a male patient aged 2 to 10 who had a stem cell transplant for acute lymphoblastic leukemia, so the T cells may come from the graft donor. The CDR3 runs from the conserved cysteine through the conserved F or W. A D gene is named only where the DNA matches it firmly. Clone size is given for some rows only: seen once, a few or many times, or a class if the clone is expanded.

TRBV28	few	TRBJ1-4	NA	CASSLGVTRFGEKLFF	TGTGCCAGCAGTTTAGGGGTCACAAGGTTTGGTGAAAAACTGTTTTTT
TRBV29-1	many	TRBJ1-2	NA	CSLGEETYGYTF	TGCAGCCTCGGTGAGGAGACCTATGGCTACACCTTC
TRBV10-3	many	TRBJ2-5	NA	CAISDGGLQETQYF	TGTGCCATCAGTGATGGCGGCTTACAAGAGACCCAGTACTTC
TRBV27	NA	TRBJ2-3	NA	CASKDLASTDTQYF	TGTGCCAGCAAGGATCTAGCGAGCACAGATACGCAGTATTTT
TRBV5-1	NA	TRBJ2-7	TRBD1	CASRGQASSYEQYF	TGCGCCAGCAGGGGACAGGCAAGCTCCTACGAGCAGTACTTC
TRBV6-2/TRBV6-3	NA	TRBJ2-1	NA	CASSYRGHKVNEQFF	TGTGCCAGCAGTTACCGGGGACACAAAGTCAATGAGCAGTTCTTC
TRBV4-2	many	TRBJ2-5	NA	CASSQEPGQWGETQYF	TGTGCCAGCAGCCAAGAACCCGGACAGTGGGGAGAGACCCAGTACTTC
TRBV5-1	NA	TRBJ1-1	TRBD1	CASSLGDSMNTEAFF	TGCGCCAGCAGCTTGGGGGACAGCATGAACACTGAAGCTTTCTTT
TRBV7-9	NA	TRBJ2-7	NA	CASSLGQGGRYEQYF	TGTGCCAGCAGCTTAGGCCAGGGTGGCCGCTACGAGCAGTACTTC
TRBV7-2	few	TRBJ2-7	NA	CASSWTPLEWEQYF	TGTGCCAGCAGCTGGACTCCGCTGGAGTGGGAGCAGTACTTC
TRBV20-1	NA	TRBJ2-7	NA	CSARSSVLSYEQYF	TGCAGTGCTAGGTCTAGCGTACTCTCCTACGAGCAGTACTTC
TRBV5-1	many	TRBJ2-4	NA	CASSHLRDEGKNIQYF	TGCGCCAGCAGCCACCTCAGGGATGAGGGCAAAAACATTCAGTACTTC
TRBV4-3	few	TRBJ2-1	NA	CASSQDPSYNEQFF	TGCGCCAGCAGCCAAGATCCTAGTTACAATGAGCAGTTCTTC
TRBV4-1	NA	TRBJ2-7	TRBD1	CASSQAPGQGNEEQYF	TGCGCCAGCAGCCAAGCCCCGGGACAGGGGAACGAGGAGCAGTACTTC
TRBV19	few	TRBJ1-5	NA	CASRLSQGRSNQPQHF	TGTGCCAGTAGGCTATCCCAGGGACGAAGCAATCAGCCCCAGCATTTT
TRBV3-1	NA	TRBJ2-6	TRBD2	CASSPTSGRSGANVLTF	TGTGCCAGCAGCCCGACTAGCGGTCGCTCTGGGGCCAACGTCCTGACTTTC
TRBV5-1	NA	TRBJ2-2	TRBD1	CASSMGQAGELFF	TGCGCCAGCAGCATGGGACAGGCCGGGGAGCTGTTTTTT
TRBV27	NA	TRBJ2-1	NA	CASSFVPWVGPYYEQFF	TGTGCCAGCAGTTTTGTCCCCTGGGTGGGACCCTACTATGAGCAGTTCTTC
TRBV6-5	NA	TRBJ2-7	TRBD1	CASSYSQGAEYEQYF	TGTGCCAGCAGTTACTCCCAGGGGGCGGAATACGAGCAGTACTTC
TRBV7-2	many	TRBJ2-1	NA	CASSLLTTYNEQFF	TGTGCCAGCAGCTTATTAACCACCTACAATGAGCAGTTCTTC
TRBV4-2	few	TRBJ2-7	NA	CASSQDARVNNYEQYF	TGTGCCAGCAGCCAAGATGCCAGGGTAAATAACTACGAGCAGTACTTC
TRBV10-3	NA	TRBJ1-2	NA	CAISGETAIYGYTF	TGTGCCATCAGTGGGGAGACAGCAATCTATGGCTACACCTTC
TRBV5-1	NA	TRBJ1-4	NA	CASSYGGVTNEKLFF	TGCGCCAGCAGCTATGGGGGGGTAACTAATGAAAAACTGTTTTTT
TRBV4-1	few	TRBJ2-4	NA	CASSQQGLAKNIQYF	TGCGCCAGCAGCCAACAGGGGCTAGCCAAAAACATTCAGTACTTC
TRBV11-2	few	TRBJ2-4	TRBD1	CASSSGTDQNIQYF	TGTGCCAGCAGCTCAGGGACAGACCAAAACATTCAGTACTTC
TRBV21-1	few	TRBJ2-7	NA	CASSRDRGRGTYEQYF	TGTGCCAGCAGCCGGGACAGGGGGCGCGGCACCTACGAGCAGTACTTC
TRBV29-1	many	TRBJ1-1	NA	CSVGGKDTEAFF	TGCAGCGTTGGAGGAAAGGACACTGAAGCTTTCTTT
TRBV28	NA	TRBJ2-5	TRBD2	CASSFGTSLVETQYF	TGTGCCAGCAGTTTCGGGACTAGTCTTGTAGAGACCCAGTACTTC
TRBV6-2/TRBV6-3	NA	TRBJ1-1	NA	CASSRTGGRGAFF	TGTGCCAGCAGCCGAACCGGGGGACGAGGAGCTTTCTTT
TRBV7-2	NA	TRBJ2-7	TRBD2	CASSMSGRSYEQYF	TGTGCCAGCAGCATGAGCGGGAGGTCCTACGAGCAGTACTTC
TRBV20-1	few	TRBJ2-2	TRBD2	CSAYSGLAEDTTGELFF	TGCAGTGCCTACTCGGGACTAGCGGAAGATACCACCGGGGAGCTGTTTTTT
TRBV6-5	few	TRBJ2-6	NA	CASSYLGAGANVLTF	TGTGCCAGCAGTTACCTGGGGGCTGGGGCCAACGTCCTGACTTTC
TRBV4-3	NA	TRBJ1-1	NA	CASSQGIMNTEAFF	TGCGCCAGCAGCCAAGGGATAATGAACACTGAAGCTTTCTTT
TRBV9	NA	TRBJ2-6	TRBD1	CASSVGQGADGANVLTF	TGTGCCAGCAGCGTAGGACAGGGGGCGGATGGGGCCAACGTCCTGACTTTC
TRBV3-1	NA	TRBJ2-7	TRBD1	CASSPHVVGTGSEEQYF	TGTGCCAGCAGCCCTCACGTAGTTGGGACAGGGAGTGAGGAGCAGTACTTC
TRBV3-1	NA	TRBJ1-3	TRBD1	CASSQEGTEGNTIYF	TGTGCCAGCAGCCAAGAAGGGACAGAAGGAAACACCATATATTTT
TRBV3-1	few	TRBJ2-7	NA	CASRPEGTGAYEQYF	TGTGCCAGCAGACCTGAGGGGACTGGGGCCTACGAGCAGTACTTC
TRBV12-3/TRBV12-4	few	TRBJ2-7	TRBD1	CASSPGTGHCKQYF	TGTGCCAGCAGTCCCGGGACAGGGCATTGCAAGCAGTACTTC
TRBV2	few	TRBJ2-3	NA	CASSEAKGGGTDTQYF	TGTGCCAGCAGTGAAGCGAAAGGGGGAGGCACAGATACGCAGTATTTT
TRBV29-1	NA	TRBJ1-1	NA	CSVETLTLNTEAFF	TGCAGCGTGGAGACCCTGACGTTAAACACTGAAGCTTTCTTT
TRBV28	many	TRBJ2-5	NA	CASRWDTARTQYF	TGTGCCAGCAGGTGGGACACCGCACGAACCCAGTACTTC
TRBV7-9	few	TRBJ2-5	TRBD1	CASSFFGTGKQETQYF	TGTGCCAGCAGCTTCTTTGGGACAGGAAAACAAGAGACCCAGTACTTC
TRBV7-2	many	TRBJ2-1	NA	CASSFRSGPIYNEQFF	TGTGCCAGCAGCTTTCGTAGTGGGCCAATCTACAATGAGCAGTTCTTC
TRBV12-3/TRBV12-4	NA	TRBJ2-5	NA	CASSFAGTQYF	TGTGCCAGCAGTTTCGCCGGGACCCAGTACTTC
TRBV13	many	TRBJ2-7	NA	CASSSDSDYEQYF	TGTGCCAGCAGCTCGGACTCGGACTACGAGCAGTACTTC
TRBV20-1	few	TRBJ1-1	TRBD1	CSARDPGQGSTFF	TGCAGTGCTAGAGATCCCGGACAGGGCTCGACTTTCTTT